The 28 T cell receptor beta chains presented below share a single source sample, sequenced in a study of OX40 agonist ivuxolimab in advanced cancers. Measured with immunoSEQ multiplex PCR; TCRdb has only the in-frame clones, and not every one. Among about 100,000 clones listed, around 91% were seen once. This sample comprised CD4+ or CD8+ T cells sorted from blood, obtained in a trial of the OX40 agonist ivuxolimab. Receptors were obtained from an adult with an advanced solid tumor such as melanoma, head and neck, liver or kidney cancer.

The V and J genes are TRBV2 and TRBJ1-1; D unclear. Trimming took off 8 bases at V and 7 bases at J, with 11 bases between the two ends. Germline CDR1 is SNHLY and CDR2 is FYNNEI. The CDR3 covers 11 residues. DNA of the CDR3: TGTGCCAGCGGTCCGCGAGGTGAAGCTTTCTTT. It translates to CASGPRGEAFF.

The CDR3 DNA reads TGTGCCAGCAGTGTTGGGACAGGCGGGGATCAGCCCCAGCATTTT. It specifies CASSVGTGGDQPQHF. The genes are TRBV6-1 and TRBJ1-5; TRBD1 matches at 8 bases. Losses at the gene ends were 4 bases for V and 5 bases for J; bases not matched to a gene: 7. Germline V lookup: CDR1 MNHNS, CDR2 SASEGT. The CDR3 has 15 residues.

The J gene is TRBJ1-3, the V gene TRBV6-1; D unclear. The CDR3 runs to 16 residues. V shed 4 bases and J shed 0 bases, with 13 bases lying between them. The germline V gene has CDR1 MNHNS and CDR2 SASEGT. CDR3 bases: TGTGCCAGCAGTGGTCAGGCCCCTAGCTCTGGAAACACCATATATTTT. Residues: CASSGQAPSSGNTIYF.

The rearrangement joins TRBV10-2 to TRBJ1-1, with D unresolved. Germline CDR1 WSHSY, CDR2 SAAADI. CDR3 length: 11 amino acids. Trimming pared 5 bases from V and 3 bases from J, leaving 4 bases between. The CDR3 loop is CASSQYTEAFF. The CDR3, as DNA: TGCGCCAGCAGTCAGTACACTGAAGCTTTCTTT.

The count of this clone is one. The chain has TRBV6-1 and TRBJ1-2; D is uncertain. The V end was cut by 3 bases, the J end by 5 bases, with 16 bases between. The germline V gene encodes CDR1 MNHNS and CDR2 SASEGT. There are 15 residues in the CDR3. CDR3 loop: CASSDVKGPRYGYTF. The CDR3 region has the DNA TGTGCCAGCAGTGATGTTAAAGGACCGAGGTATGGCTACACCTTC.

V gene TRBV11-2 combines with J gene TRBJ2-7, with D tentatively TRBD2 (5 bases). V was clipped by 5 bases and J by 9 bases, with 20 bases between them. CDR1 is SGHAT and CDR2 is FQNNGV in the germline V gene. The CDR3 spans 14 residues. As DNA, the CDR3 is TGTGCCAGCAGCCAGGTGGGCGGGCCTGGCCGGCAGTACTTC. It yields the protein CASSQVGGPGRQYF.

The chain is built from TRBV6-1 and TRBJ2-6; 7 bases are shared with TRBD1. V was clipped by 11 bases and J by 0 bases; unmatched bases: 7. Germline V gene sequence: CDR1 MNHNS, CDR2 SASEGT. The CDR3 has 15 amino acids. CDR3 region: CAAQDRTSGANVLTF. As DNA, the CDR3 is TGTGCCGCCCAGGACAGGACCTCTGGGGCCAACGTCCTGACTTTC.

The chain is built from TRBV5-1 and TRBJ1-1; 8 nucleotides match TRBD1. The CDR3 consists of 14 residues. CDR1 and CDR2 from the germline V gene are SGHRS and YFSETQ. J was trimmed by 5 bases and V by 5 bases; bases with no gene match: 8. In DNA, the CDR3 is TGCGCCAGCAGTTCTATGACAGGGGTAACTGAAGCTTTCTTT. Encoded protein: CASSSMTGVTEAFF. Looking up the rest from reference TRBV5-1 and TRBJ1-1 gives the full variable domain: KAGVTQTPRYLIKTRGQQVTLSCSPISGHRSVSWYQQTPGQGLQFLFEYFSETQRNKGNFPGRFSGRQFSNSRSEMNVSTLELGDSALYLCASSSMTGVTEAFFGQGTRLTVV.

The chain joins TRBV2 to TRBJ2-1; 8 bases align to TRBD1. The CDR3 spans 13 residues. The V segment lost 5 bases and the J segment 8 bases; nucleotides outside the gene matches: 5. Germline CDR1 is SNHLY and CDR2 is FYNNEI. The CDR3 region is CASSLDRVDEQFF. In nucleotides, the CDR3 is TGTGCCAGCAGTCTGGACAGGGTCGATGAGCAGTTCTTC.

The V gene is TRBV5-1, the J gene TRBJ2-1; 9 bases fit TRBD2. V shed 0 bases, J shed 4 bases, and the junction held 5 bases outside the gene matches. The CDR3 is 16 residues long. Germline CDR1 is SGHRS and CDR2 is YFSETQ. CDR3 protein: CASSLGSGGKYNEQFF. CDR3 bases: TGCGCCAGCAGCTTGGGGAGCGGGGGGAAATACAATGAGCAGTTCTTC. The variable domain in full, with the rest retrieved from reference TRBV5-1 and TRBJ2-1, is KAGVTQTPRYLIKTRGQQVTLSCSPISGHRSVSWYQQTPGQGLQFLFEYFSETQRNKGNFPGRFSGRQFSNSRSEMNVSTLELGDSALYLCASSLGSGGKYNEQFFGPGTRLTVL.

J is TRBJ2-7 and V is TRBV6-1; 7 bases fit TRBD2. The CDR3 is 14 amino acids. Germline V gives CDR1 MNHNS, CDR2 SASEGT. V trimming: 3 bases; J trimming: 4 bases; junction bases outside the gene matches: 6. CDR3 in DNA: TGTGCCAGCAGTGAGAGTGGCGGGAGTTACGAGCAGTACTTC. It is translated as CASSESGGSYEQYF.

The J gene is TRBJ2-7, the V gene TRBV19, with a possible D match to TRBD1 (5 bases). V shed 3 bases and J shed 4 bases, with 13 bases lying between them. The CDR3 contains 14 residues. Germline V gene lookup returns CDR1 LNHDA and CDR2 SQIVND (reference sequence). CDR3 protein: CASSIAVQAYEQYF. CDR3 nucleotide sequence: TGTGCCAGTAGTATCGCCGTACAGGCGTACGAGCAGTACTTC.

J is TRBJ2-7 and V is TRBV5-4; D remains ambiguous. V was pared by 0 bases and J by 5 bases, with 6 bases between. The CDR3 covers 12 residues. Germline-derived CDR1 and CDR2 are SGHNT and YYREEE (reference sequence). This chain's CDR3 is CASSLDYDEQYF. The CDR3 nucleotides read TGTGCCAGCAGCTTGGACTACGACGAGCAGTACTTC.

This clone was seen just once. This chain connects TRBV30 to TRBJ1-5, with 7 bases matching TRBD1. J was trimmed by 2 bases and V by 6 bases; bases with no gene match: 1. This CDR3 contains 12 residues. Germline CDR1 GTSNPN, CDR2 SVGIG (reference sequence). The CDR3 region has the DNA TGTGCCTGCGGACAGGGCAATCAGCCCCAGCATTTT. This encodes CACGQGNQPQHF. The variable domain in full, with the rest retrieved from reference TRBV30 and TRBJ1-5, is SQTIHQWPATLVQPVGSPLSLECTVEGTSNPNLYWYRQAAGRGLQLLFYSVGIGQISSEVPQNLSASRPQDRQFILSSKKLLLSDSGFYLCACGQGNQPQHFGDGTRLSIL.

The CDR3 bases are TGTGCCAGCAGCTTAATTGGGACTAGCGGCTACAATGAGCAGTTCTTC. It is translated as CASSLIGTSGYNEQFF. This rearrangement joins TRBV7-3 to TRBJ2-1; TRBD2 agrees at 11 bases. The CDR3 spans 16 residues. Germline assignment: CDR1 SGHTA and CDR2 FQGTGA. With 1 base clipped from V and 3 bases from J, the junction kept 2 bases outside the gene matches.

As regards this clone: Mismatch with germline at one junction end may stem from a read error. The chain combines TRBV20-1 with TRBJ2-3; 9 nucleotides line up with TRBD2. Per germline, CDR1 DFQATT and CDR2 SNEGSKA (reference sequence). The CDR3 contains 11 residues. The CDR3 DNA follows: TGCAGTGCTAGCCAGGGACTAGCACCCGTTTTT. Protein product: CSASQGLAPVF.

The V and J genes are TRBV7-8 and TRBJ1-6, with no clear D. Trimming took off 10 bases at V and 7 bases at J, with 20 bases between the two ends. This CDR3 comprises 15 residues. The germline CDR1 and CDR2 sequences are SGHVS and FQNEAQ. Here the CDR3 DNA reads TGTGCCACCAGAGGTGGACCTATCGACAATTCACCCCTCCACTTT. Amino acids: CATRGGPIDNSPLHF.

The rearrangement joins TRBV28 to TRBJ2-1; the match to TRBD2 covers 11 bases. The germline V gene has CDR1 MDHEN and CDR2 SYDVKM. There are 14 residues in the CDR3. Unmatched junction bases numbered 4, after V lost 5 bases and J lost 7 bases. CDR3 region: CASSVGTSGNEQFF. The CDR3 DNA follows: TGTGCCAGCAGTGTCGGGACTAGCGGAAATGAGCAGTTCTTC.

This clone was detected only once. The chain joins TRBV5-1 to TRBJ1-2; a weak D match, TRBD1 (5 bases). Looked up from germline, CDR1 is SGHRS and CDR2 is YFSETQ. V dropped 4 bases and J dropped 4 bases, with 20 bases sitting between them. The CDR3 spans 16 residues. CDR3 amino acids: CASSPARGTQFYGYTF. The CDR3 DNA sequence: TGCGCCAGCAGCCCCGCCCGAGGGACCCAATTCTATGGCTACACCTTC. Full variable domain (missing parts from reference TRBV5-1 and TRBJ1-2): KAGVTQTPRYLIKTRGQQVTLSCSPISGHRSVSWYQQTPGQGLQFLFEYFSETQRNKGNFPGRFSGRQFSNSRSEMNVSTLELGDSALYLCASSPARGTQFYGYTFGSGTRLTVV.

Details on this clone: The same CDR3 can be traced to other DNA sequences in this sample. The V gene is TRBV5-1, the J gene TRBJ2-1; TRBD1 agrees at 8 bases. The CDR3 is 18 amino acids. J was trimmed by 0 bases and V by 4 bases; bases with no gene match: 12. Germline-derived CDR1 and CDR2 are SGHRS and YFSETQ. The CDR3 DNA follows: TGCGCCAGCAGCCAGCCGGGACAGGCCTCCAACTCCTACAATGAGCAGTTCTTC. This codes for CASSQPGQASNSYNEQFF.

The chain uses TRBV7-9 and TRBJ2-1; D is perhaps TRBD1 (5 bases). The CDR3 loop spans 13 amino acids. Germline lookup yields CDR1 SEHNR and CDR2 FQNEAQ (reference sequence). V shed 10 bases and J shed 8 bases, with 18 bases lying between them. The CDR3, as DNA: TGTGCCACAGGGTTAGACGTTGACGATGAGCAGTTCTTC. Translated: CATGLDVDDEQFF.

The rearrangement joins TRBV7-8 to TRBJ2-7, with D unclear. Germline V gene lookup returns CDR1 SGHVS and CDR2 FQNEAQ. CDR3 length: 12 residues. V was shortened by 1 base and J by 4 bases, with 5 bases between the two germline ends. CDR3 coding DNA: TGTGCCAGCAGCTTAGAGCCGTACGAGCAGTACTTC. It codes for CASSLEPYEQYF.

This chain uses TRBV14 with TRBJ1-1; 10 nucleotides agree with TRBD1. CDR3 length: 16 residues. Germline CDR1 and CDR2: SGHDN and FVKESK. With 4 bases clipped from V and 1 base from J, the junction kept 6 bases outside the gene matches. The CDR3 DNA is TGTGCCAGCAGCCCGGACAGGGGGACGTGGAACACTGAAGCTTTCTTT. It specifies CASSPDRGTWNTEAFF.

The CDR3: CASSDALPGTPSYNEQFF. Here the CDR3 DNA reads TGTGCCAGCAGTGACGCCCTGCCCGGGACACCCTCCTACAATGAGCAGTTCTTC. V usage is TRBV6-1 and J usage is TRBJ2-1; D possibly corresponds to TRBD1 (6 bases). The CDR3 extends over 18 amino acids. Germline-derived CDR1 and CDR2 are MNHNS and SASEGT. V was pared by 3 bases and J by 0 bases, with 18 bases between.

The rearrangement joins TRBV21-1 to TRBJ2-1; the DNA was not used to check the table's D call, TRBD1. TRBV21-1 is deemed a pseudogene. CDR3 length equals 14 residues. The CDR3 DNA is TGTGCCAGCAGCGGGCATCCCTCCTACAATGAGCAGTTCTTC. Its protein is CASSGHPSYNEQFF.

The CDR3 is CATSRVGGGRGYTF. CDR3 nucleotides: TGTGCCACCAGCAGAGTGGGCGGGGGAAGGGGCTACACCTTC. The rearrangement uses TRBV15 and TRBJ1-2; weak D call: TRBD1 (5 bases). The germline V gene has CDR1 LNHNV and CDR2 YYDKDF (reference sequence). The V end was cut by 1 base, the J end by 8 bases, with 14 bases between. There are 14 residues in the CDR3.

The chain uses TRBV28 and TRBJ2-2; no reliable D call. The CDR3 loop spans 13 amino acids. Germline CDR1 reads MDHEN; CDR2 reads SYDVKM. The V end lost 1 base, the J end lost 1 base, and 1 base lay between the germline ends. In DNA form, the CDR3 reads TGTGCCAGCAGTTTATTGAACACCGGGGAGCTGTTTTTT. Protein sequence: CASSLLNTGELFF.

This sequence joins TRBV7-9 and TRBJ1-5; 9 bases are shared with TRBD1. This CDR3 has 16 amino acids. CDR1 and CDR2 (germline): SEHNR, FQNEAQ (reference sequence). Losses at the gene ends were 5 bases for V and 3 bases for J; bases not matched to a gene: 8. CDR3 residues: CASSLRRDRDNQPQHF. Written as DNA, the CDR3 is TGTGCCAGCAGCCTCCGCCGGGACAGGGACAATCAGCCCCAGCATTTT. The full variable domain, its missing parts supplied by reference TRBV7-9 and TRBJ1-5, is DTGVSQNPRHKITKRGQNVTFRCDPISEHNRLYWYRQTLGQGPEFLTYFQNEAQLEKSRLLSDRFSAERPKGSFSTLEIQRTEQGDSAMYLCASSLRRDRDNQPQHFGDGTRLSIL.